Below, 32 T cell receptor beta chains from the same sample are listed, as sequenced in a study of blood T cell repertoires in COVID-19. The assay was immunoSEQ multiplex PCR, and TCRdb's table has in-frame clones only and misses some. The sample lists about 240,000 clones, approximately 90% occurring once. Source material: peripheral blood. All receptors derive from a woman between 40 and 55 years old who had recovered from COVID-19.

Remarks on this clone: This same CDR3 is encoded by further DNA sequences in the sample. The chain carries TRBV9 and TRBJ1-4; TRBD1 might be the D (5 bases). The CDR3 has 14 amino acids. The V end lost 0 bases, the J end lost 7 bases, and 10 bases lay between the germline ends. CDR1 SGDLS and CDR2 YYNGEE come from the germline V gene. The CDR3 coding sequence is TGTGCCAGCAGCGTAGGTCAGGGTGGTGAAAAACTGTTTTTT. As protein: CASSVGQGGEKLFF.

This clone was counted between two and nine times. The V call is TRBV19, the J call TRBJ2-4; tentative D call: TRBD1 (6 bases). CDR1 and CDR2 from the germline V gene are LNHDA and SQIVND (reference sequence). Trimming removed 5 bases from V and 4 bases from J, with 12 bases in between. This CDR3 spans 14 amino acids. The chain's CDR3 is CASSPTGPKNIQYF. The CDR3, as DNA: TGTGCCAGTAGTCCCACAGGGCCAAAAAACATTCAGTACTTC.

In this sample, this clone turned up once. The rearrangement links TRBV30 to TRBJ1-1; TRBD1 is a possible D gene (6 bases). Germline CDR1 reads GTSNPN; CDR2 reads SVGIG (reference sequence). Trimming removed 0 bases from V and 1 base from J, with 12 bases in between. The CDR3 length is 15 residues. CDR3 residues: CAWSVRDTKNTEAFF. The CDR3 DNA reads as TGTGCCTGGAGTGTACGGGACACGAAGAACACTGAAGCTTTCTTT.

The chain joins TRBV20-1 to TRBJ1-6, with D perhaps matching TRBD1 (6 bases). V shed 3 bases and J shed 7 bases, with 19 bases lying between them. The CDR3 loop spans 16 amino acids. The germline gives CDR1 DFQATT, CDR2 SNEGSKA (reference sequence). For the CDR3, the DNA is TGCAGTGCTAGTGGGGGGGGCAAGGAGAGGAATTCACCCCTCCACTTT. This encodes CSASGGGKERNSPLHF.

Only one count was recorded for this clone. A read error may account for a junction end that differs from germline. The chain recombines TRBV6-5 with TRBJ2-7; tentatively, D is TRBD1 (7 bases). This CDR3 is 15 amino acids long. Germline V gives CDR1 MNHEY, CDR2 SVGAGI. CDR3 residues: CASNRVGPTAGQLDF. CDR3 in DNA: TGTGCCAGCAACCGCGTTGGCCCTACCGCGGGACAGTTGGACTTC.

This chain uses TRBV6-6 with TRBJ2-7; possible D gene TRBD1, 6 bases. This CDR3 region has 15 residues. The ends were cut back, 7 bases at V and 3 bases at J, with 19 bases in the middle. CDR1 MNHNY and CDR2 SVGAGI come from the germline V gene (reference sequence). Written as DNA, the CDR3 is TGTGCCAGCACCAGGGGATCGATCACGGGCTACGAGCAGTACTTC. It specifies CASTRGSITGYEQYF.

The rearrangement links TRBV3-1 (or the pseudogene TRBV3-2) to TRBJ1-2; D unclear. Trimming left V 3 bases short and J 0 bases short, with 8 bases between. The CDR3 spans 14 residues. Germline assignment: CDR1 LGHDT and CDR2 YNNKEL (reference sequence). This chain's CDR3 is CASSQGLPNYGYTF. The CDR3, as DNA: TGTGCCAGCAGCCAGGGCCTCCCTAACTATGGCTACACCTTC.

The CDR3 DNA reads TGTGCCACCAGTGACCGGGACAGGGGACCTCTCGGGGAGCTGTTTTTT. This sequence encodes CATSDRDRGPLGELFF. J is TRBJ2-2 and V is TRBV24-1; 10 bases align to TRBD1. After removal of 4 bases from V and 7 bases from J, the junction contained 8 bases not matched to a gene. CDR1 and CDR2 from the germline V gene are KGHDR and SFDVKD. The length of the CDR3 is 16 residues.

The chain has TRBV14 and TRBJ2-1, with D maybe TRBD2 (5 bases). Germline V gives CDR1 SGHDN, CDR2 FVKESK. CDR3 length: 15 residues. Between the trimmed V and J ends, which lost 3 bases and 1 base, there was a span of 10 bases. CDR3 residues: CASSQEVRSYNEQFF. The CDR3 DNA reads TGTGCCAGCAGCCAGGAGGTGAGATCCTACAATGAGCAGTTCTTC.

V and J are TRBV6-5 and TRBJ2-5; D possibly corresponds to TRBD1 (6 bases). The CDR3 runs 12 residues. V was cut by 6 bases and J by 5 bases, with 10 bases left in between. The germline CDR1 and CDR2 sequences are MNHEY and SVGAGI. CDR3 in amino acids: CASRGARETQYF. In nucleotides, the CDR3 is TGTGCCAGCAGGGGGGCTAGGGAGACCCAGTACTTC.

This chain connects TRBV18 to TRBJ1-1; 8 positions agree with TRBD1. Per the germline V gene, CDR1 is KGHSH and CDR2 is LQKENI. Trimming at V came to 2 bases and at J to 8 bases, leaving 7 bases not matched to a gene. The CDR3 is 14 amino acids. CDR3 bases: TGTGCCAGCTCACCAGGTGGTCGGGACAGGGAAGCTTTCTTT. As protein: CASSPGGRDREAFF.

This clone turned up a few times. This sequence joins TRBV10-3 and TRBJ1-2; tentative D call: TRBD1 (5 bases). Trimming removed 10 bases from V and 0 bases from J, with 15 bases in between. The germline V gene has CDR1 ENHRY and CDR2 SYGVKD. The CDR3 length is 14 residues. Here the CDR3 reads CATRAHPANYGYTF. CDR3 DNA sequence: TGTGCCACCAGGGCCCACCCAGCTAACTATGGCTACACCTTC.

This chain uses TRBV6-5 with TRBJ1-1; TRBD1 matches 8 bases. The CDR3 totals 15 residues. Trimming cost V 0 bases and J 2 bases; bases outside gene matches: 2. CDR1 is MNHEY, CDR2 SVGAGI, per germline. CDR3 sequence: CASSYSGTGNTEAFF. The DNA for the CDR3 is TGTGCCAGCAGTTACTCCGGGACAGGAAACACTGAAGCTTTCTTT.

J is TRBJ1-5 and V is TRBV7-2; a possible D gene is TRBD1 (5 bases). Germline CDR1 and CDR2: SGHTA and FQGNSA. With 5 bases removed from V and 8 bases from J, the gap between germline ends came to 16 bases. The CDR3 spans 14 residues. Written as DNA, the CDR3 is TGTGCCAGCAGCCCCGGCCAGGGAGGGAAGCCCCAGCATTTT. Protein: CASSPGQGGKPQHF.

This chain connects TRBV7-2 to TRBJ2-6, with TRBD1 identical over 8 bases. V trimming: 5 bases; J trimming: 4 bases; junction bases outside the gene matches: 7. This CDR3 contains 16 residues. Germline lookup yields CDR1 SGHTA and CDR2 FQGNSA. CDR3 protein: CASSVTGGTGANVLTF. The CDR3 DNA reads TGTGCCAGCAGCGTAACAGGGGGAACCGGGGCCAACGTCCTGACTTTC.

The V gene is TRBV19, the J gene TRBJ2-6; 11 nucleotides line up with TRBD2. CDR1 and CDR2 (germline): LNHDA, SQIVND (reference sequence). The CDR3 has 17 amino acids. Germline trimming cut 5 bases from V and 4 bases from J; bases unmatched to any gene: 7. The CDR3 sequence is CASSPLAGGTGANVLTF. CDR3 DNA sequence: TGTGCCAGTAGTCCCCTAGCGGGAGGTACCGGGGCCAACGTCCTGACTTTC.

The V and J genes are TRBV5-1 and TRBJ1-6, with TRBD1 matching 10 bases. The junction had 7 bases not matched to a gene; V was cut back by 4 bases and J by 9 bases. The CDR3 consists of 15 residues. CDR1 SGHRS and CDR2 YFSETQ come from the germline V gene. CDR3 residues: CASSATGGGGSPLHF. The CDR3 DNA sequence: TGCGCCAGCAGCGCGACAGGGGGCGGGGGTTCACCCCTCCACTTT.

The chain links TRBV5-6 to TRBJ2-1; 11 nucleotides match TRBD2. Germline V CDR1 and CDR2: SGHDT, YYEEEE. CDR3 length: 15 amino acids. After removal of 4 bases from V and 9 bases from J, the junction contained 9 bases not matched to a gene. CDR3 loop: CASSLLAGGGAEQFF. For the CDR3, the DNA is TGTGCCAGCAGCCTTCTAGCGGGAGGAGGGGCTGAGCAGTTCTTC. The full variable domain, completed using reference TRBV5-6 and TRBJ2-1, is DAGVTQSPTHLIKTRGQQVTLRCSPKSGHDTVSWYQQALGQGPQFIFQYYEEEERQRGNFPDRFSGHQFPNYSSELNVNALLLGDSALYLCASSLLAGGGAEQFFGPGTRLTVL.

The chain is built from TRBV7-9 and TRBJ2-5, with 13 bases identical to TRBD2. Trimming took 5 bases from V and 5 from J; bases not matched to a gene: 8. Per germline, CDR1 SEHNR and CDR2 FQNEAQ (reference sequence). The CDR3 sequence is 16 residues long. The CDR3 DNA reads TGTGCCAGCAGCCCGACTAGCGGGAGGTTGTGGGAGACCCAGTACTTC. Its protein product is CASSPTSGRLWETQYF. Full variable domain (remainder filled in from reference TRBV7-9 and TRBJ2-5): DTGVSQNPRHKITKRGQNVTFRCDPISEHNRLYWYRQTLGQGPEFLTYFQNEAQLEKSRLLSDRFSAERPKGSFSTLEIQRTEQGDSAMYLCASSPTSGRLWETQYFGPGTRLLVL.

V and J are TRBV18 and TRBJ2-5; 7 positions agree with TRBD1. Trimming at V came to 1 base and at J to 2 bases, leaving 4 bases not matched to a gene. The CDR3 consists of 15 residues. CDR1 is KGHSH and CDR2 is LQKENI in the germline V gene. CDR3 sequence reads: CASSPRGGRQETQYF. DNA of the CDR3: TGTGCCAGCTCACCACGAGGGGGCAGGCAAGAGACCCAGTACTTC. Looking up the rest from reference TRBV18 and TRBJ2-5 gives the full variable domain: NAGVMQNPRHLVRRRGQEARLRCSPMKGHSHVYWYRQLPEEGLKFMVYLQKENIIDESGMPKERFSAEFPKEGPSILRIQQVVRGDSAAYFCASSPRGGRQETQYFGPGTRLLVL.

The CDR3 protein is CASTPRGDVNTEAFF. CDR3 sequence (DNA): TGCGCCAGCACCCCCCGGGGGGACGTTAACACTGAAGCTTTCTTT. This chain uses TRBV5-1 with TRBJ1-1; D perhaps matches TRBD1 (5 bases). The V end lost 6 bases, the J end lost 2 bases, and 17 bases lay between the germline ends. In germline, CDR1 is SGHRS, CDR2 YFSETQ. CDR3 length: 15 amino acids.

This chain links TRBV10-3 with TRBJ2-1, with D possibly TRBD2 on 6 matching bases. The ends were cut back, 3 bases at V and 8 bases at J, with 11 bases in the middle. Looked up from germline, CDR1 is ENHRY and CDR2 is SYGVKD. The CDR3 contains 13 residues. The CDR3 spells CAISDPTGDEQFF. Written as DNA, the CDR3 is TGTGCCATCAGTGACCCCACGGGGGATGAGCAGTTCTTC.

V and J are TRBV7-9 and TRBJ2-1; D is perhaps TRBD1 (6 bases). The CDR3 sequence is 14 residues long. Per germline, CDR1 SEHNR and CDR2 FQNEAQ (reference sequence). V lost 8 bases, J lost 0 bases, and 11 bases lay in between. As DNA, the CDR3 is TGTGCCAGCGGACAGCGGAGCTCCTACAATGAGCAGTTCTTC. Protein: CASGQRSSYNEQFF. The full variable domain, its missing parts supplied by reference TRBV7-9 and TRBJ2-1, is DTGVSQNPRHKITKRGQNVTFRCDPISEHNRLYWYRQTLGQGPEFLTYFQNEAQLEKSRLLSDRFSAERPKGSFSTLEIQRTEQGDSAMYLCASGQRSSYNEQFFGPGTRLTVL.

This sequence joins TRBV5-4 and TRBJ2-3; the D is unclear. CDR1 is SGHNT, CDR2 YYREEE, per germline (reference sequence). The V end lost 0 bases, the J end lost 0 bases, and 5 bases lay between the germline ends. CDR3 size: 14 residues. The CDR3 is CASSLGRSTDTQYF. Here the CDR3 DNA reads TGTGCCAGCAGCTTGGGCAGAAGCACAGATACGCAGTATTTT.

This chain joins TRBV5-4 and TRBJ2-3, with 14 bases aligning to TRBD2. This CDR3 has 16 amino acids. V was pared by 0 bases and J by 4 bases, with 1 base of the junction left unmatched. The V gene's germline CDR1 is SGHNT and CDR2 YYREEE (reference sequence). In DNA, the CDR3 is TGTGCCAGCAGCTTGGTGGGACTAGCGGGGGCAGATACGCAGTATTTT. Its translation is CASSLVGLAGADTQYF.

The chain couples TRBV5-1 to TRBJ1-1; maybe TRBD1 (5 bases). The germline V gene has CDR1 SGHRS and CDR2 YFSETQ. Trimming pared 4 bases from V and 0 bases from J, leaving 16 bases between. CDR3 length: 16 amino acids. CDR3 sequence (DNA): TGCGCCAGCAGCCCCCGGGGAGGGGACCTGAACACTGAAGCTTTCTTT. Amino acids: CASSPRGGDLNTEAFF.

The CDR3 DNA follows: TGTGCCAGTAGTATCGTAGCGGGAGGTTACGAGCAGTACTTC. It translates to CASSIVAGGYEQYF. The J gene is TRBJ2-7, the V gene TRBV19; TRBD2 matches at 10 bases. In germline, CDR1 is LNHDA, CDR2 SQIVND (reference sequence). V shed 3 bases, J shed 4 bases, and the junction held 3 bases outside the gene matches. The CDR3 is 14 amino acids.

In this sample, this clone turned up a few times. The rearrangement links TRBV30 to TRBJ1-2, with 9 bases lining up with TRBD1. Germline V gene sequence: CDR1 GTSNPN, CDR2 SVGIG (reference sequence). Trimming at V came to 1 base and at J to 8 bases, leaving 8 bases not matched to a gene. The length of the CDR3 is 14 residues. CDR3 in DNA: TGTGCCTGGAGTGCCTTGGGACAGGGTCAGGGCTACACCTTC. Its translation is CAWSALGQGQGYTF.

This chain connects TRBV24-1 to TRBJ1-5; 8 bases are a match to TRBD1. The CDR3 has 16 residues. V was pared by 4 bases and J by 1 base, with 5 bases of the junction left unmatched. The germline V gene has CDR1 KGHDR and CDR2 SFDVKD. CDR3 DNA: TGTGCCACCAGTGACTCGACAGGGGAGAGCAATCAGCCCCAGCATTTT. It translates to CATSDSTGESNQPQHF.

V and J are TRBV6-1 and TRBJ2-2; D gene uncertain. CDR1 MNHNS and CDR2 SASEGT come from the germline V gene. Trimming left V 6 bases short and J 5 bases short, with 10 bases between. The CDR3 is 13 residues long. The CDR3 DNA sequence: TGTGCCAGCAGCCGCCCGGGTACCGGGGAGCTGTTTTTT. This codes for CASSRPGTGELFF.

The chain links TRBV18 to TRBJ1-3; D not resolved. V was shortened by 3 bases and J by 0 bases, with 18 bases between the two germline ends. There are 18 residues in the CDR3. Germline CDR1 is KGHSH and CDR2 is LQKENI. As DNA, the CDR3 is TGTGCCAGCTCACCCTCCACCGGGCAAGGACTCTCTGGAAACACCATATATTTT. Translation gives CASSPSTGQGLSGNTIYF.

The rearrangement uses TRBV19 and TRBJ1-2, with 10 nucleotides matching TRBD1. The CDR3 has 13 amino acids. Germline V gene lookup returns CDR1 LNHDA and CDR2 SQIVND (reference sequence). The J segment lost 4 bases and the V segment lost 8 bases, leaving 4 bases of the junction unmatched. This chain's CDR3 is CASRGQGIYGYTF. The CDR3 DNA is TGTGCCAGTCGGGGACAGGGGATCTATGGCTACACCTTC.